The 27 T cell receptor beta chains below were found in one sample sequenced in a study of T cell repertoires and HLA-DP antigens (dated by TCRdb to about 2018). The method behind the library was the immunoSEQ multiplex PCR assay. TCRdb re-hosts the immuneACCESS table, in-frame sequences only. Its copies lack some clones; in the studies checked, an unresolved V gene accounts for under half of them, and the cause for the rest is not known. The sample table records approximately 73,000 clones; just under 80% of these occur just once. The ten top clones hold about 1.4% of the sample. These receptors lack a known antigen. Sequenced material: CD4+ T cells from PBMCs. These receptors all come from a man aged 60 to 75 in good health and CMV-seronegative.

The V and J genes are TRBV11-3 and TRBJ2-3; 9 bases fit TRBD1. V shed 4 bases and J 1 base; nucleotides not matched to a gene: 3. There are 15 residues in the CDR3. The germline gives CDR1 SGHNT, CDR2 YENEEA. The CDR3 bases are TGTGCCAGCAGCTCGGGACAGGGACGCACAGATACGCAGTATTTT. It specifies CASSSGQGRTDTQYF.

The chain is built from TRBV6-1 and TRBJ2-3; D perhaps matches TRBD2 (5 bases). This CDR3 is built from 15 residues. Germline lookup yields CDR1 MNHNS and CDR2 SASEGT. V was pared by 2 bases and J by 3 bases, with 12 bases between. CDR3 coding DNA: TGTGCCAGCAGTGAATTTTGGGGAGTTACAGATACGCAGTATTTT. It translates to CASSEFWGVTDTQYF.

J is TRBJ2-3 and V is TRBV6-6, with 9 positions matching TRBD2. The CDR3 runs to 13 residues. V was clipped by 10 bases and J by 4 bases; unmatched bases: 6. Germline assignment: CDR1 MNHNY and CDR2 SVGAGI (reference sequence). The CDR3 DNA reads TGTGCCACGGGGGCGGGAGGGGCAGATACGCAGTATTTT. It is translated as CATGAGGADTQYF.

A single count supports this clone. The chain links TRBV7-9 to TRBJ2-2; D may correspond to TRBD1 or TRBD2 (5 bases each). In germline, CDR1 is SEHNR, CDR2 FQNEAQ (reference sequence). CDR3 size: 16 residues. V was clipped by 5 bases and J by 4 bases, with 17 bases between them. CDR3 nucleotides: TGTGCCAGCAGCACCGTTGGGACGGTACTCACCGGGGAGCTGTTTTTT. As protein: CASSTVGTVLTGELFF.

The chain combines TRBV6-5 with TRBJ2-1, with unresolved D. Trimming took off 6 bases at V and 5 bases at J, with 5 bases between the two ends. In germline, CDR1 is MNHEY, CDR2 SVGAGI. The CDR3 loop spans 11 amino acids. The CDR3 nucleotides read TGTGCCAGCAGCACCGACAATGAGCAGTTCTTC. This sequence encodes CASSTDNEQFF.

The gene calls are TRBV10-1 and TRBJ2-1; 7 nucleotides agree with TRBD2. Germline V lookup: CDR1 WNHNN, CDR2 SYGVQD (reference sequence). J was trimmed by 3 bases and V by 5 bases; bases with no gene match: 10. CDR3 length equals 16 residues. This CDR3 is CASSTTSGGFYNEQFF. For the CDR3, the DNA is TGCGCCAGCAGTACCACCTCGGGGGGATTCTACAATGAGCAGTTCTTC.

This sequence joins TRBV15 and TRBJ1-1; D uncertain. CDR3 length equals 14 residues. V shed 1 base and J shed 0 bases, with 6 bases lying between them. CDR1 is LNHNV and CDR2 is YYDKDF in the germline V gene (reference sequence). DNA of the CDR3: TGTGCCACCAGCAGAGGGGGTATGAACACTGAAGCTTTCTTT. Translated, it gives CATSRGGMNTEAFF.

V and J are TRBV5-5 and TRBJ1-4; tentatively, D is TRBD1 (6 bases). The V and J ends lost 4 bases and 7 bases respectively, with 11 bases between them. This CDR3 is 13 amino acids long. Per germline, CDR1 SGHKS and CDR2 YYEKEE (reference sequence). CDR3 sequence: CASSLTGTEKLFF. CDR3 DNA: TGTGCCAGCAGCCTTACAGGGACTGAAAAACTGTTTTTT.

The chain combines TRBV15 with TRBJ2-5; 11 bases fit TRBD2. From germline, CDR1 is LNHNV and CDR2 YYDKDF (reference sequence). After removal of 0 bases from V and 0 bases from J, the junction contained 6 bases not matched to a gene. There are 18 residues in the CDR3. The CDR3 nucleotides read TGTGCCACCAGCAGAGACCGGGGGACTAGCGGACACCAAGAGACCCAGTACTTC. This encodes CATSRDRGTSGHQETQYF.

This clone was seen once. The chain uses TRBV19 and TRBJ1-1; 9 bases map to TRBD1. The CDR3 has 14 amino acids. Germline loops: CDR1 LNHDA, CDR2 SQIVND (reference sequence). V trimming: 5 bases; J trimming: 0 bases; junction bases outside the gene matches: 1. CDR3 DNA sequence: TGTGCCAGTAGTCGGGACAGGGTGAACACTGAAGCTTTCTTT. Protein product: CASSRDRVNTEAFF.

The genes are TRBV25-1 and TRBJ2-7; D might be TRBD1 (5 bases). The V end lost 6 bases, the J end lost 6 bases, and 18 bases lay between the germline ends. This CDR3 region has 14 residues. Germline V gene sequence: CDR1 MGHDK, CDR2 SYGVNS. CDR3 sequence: CASRKDTEASEQYF. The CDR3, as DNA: TGTGCCAGCAGGAAGGACACCGAAGCCTCCGAGCAGTACTTC.

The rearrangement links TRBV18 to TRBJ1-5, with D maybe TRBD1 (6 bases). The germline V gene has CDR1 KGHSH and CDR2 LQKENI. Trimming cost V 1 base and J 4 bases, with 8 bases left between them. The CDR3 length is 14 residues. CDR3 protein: CASSPRQDNQPQHF. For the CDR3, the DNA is TGTGCCAGCTCACCACGACAGGATAATCAGCCCCAGCATTTT.

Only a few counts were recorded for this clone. The chain's CDR3 is CASSPHRNRGGNTEAFF. In DNA, the CDR3 is TGCGCCAGCAGCCCCCACCGTAACAGGGGGGGAAACACTGAAGCTTTCTTT. The chain has TRBV5-1 and TRBJ1-1, with TRBD1 identical over 8 bases. This CDR3 is 17 amino acids long. V lost 4 bases, J lost 2 bases, and 13 bases stayed unmatched. From germline, CDR1 is SGHRS and CDR2 YFSETQ.

CDR3 sequence: CASSQDLGQGTNEKLFF. DNA for the CDR3: TGCGCCAGCAGCCAGGACCTTGGACAGGGGACTAATGAAAAACTGTTTTTT. The chain carries TRBV4-3 and TRBJ1-4; 9 positions match TRBD1. The ends lost 3 bases at V and 2 bases at J; junction bases unmatched: 7. The length of the CDR3 is 17 residues. Looked up from germline, CDR1 is LGHNA and CDR2 is YSLEER.

CDR3 DNA sequence: TGCGCCAGCAGCTGGACCGATAATGCCCGGCTAGCGGGAGTGGGTTCCTACGAGCAGTACGTC. Translation: CASSWTDNARLAGVGSYEQYV. The chain joins TRBV5-1 to TRBJ2-7; 10 bases fit TRBD2. There are 21 residues in the CDR3. V shed 3 bases and J 1 base; nucleotides not matched to a gene: 22. From germline, CDR1 is SGHRS and CDR2 YFSETQ.

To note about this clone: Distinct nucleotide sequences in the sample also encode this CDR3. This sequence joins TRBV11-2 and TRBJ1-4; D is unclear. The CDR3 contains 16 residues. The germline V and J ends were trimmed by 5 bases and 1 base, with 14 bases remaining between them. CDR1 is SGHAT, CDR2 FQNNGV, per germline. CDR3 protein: CASSRGPARTNEKLFF. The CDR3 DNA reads TGTGCCAGCAGCCGAGGACCGGCCCGAACTAATGAAAAACTGTTTTTT.

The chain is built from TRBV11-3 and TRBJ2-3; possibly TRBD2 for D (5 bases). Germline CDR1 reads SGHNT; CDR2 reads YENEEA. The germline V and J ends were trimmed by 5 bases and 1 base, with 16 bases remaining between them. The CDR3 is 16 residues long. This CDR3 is CASSPGLLLGTDTQYF. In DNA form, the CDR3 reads TGTGCCAGCAGCCCCGGACTTCTTTTGGGCACAGATACGCAGTATTTT.

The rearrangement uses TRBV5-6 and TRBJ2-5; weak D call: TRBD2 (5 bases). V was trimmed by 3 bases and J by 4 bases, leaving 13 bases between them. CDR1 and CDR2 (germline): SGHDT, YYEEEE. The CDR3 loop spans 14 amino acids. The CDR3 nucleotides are TGTGCCAGCAGCTCCACCGAGCGGAGAGAGACCCAGTACTTC. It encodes CASSSTERRETQYF. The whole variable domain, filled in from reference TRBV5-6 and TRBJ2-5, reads DAGVTQSPTHLIKTRGQQVTLRCSPKSGHDTVSWYQQALGQGPQFIFQYYEEEERQRGNFPDRFSGHQFPNYSSELNVNALLLGDSALYLCASSSTERRETQYFGPGTRLLVL.

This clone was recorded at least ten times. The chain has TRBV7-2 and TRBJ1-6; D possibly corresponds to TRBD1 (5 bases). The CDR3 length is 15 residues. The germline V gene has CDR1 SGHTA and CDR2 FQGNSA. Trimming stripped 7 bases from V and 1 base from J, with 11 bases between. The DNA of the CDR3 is TGTGCCAGCATCGAACAGGTTTCCTATAATTCACCCCTCCACTTT. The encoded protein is CASIEQVSYNSPLHF.

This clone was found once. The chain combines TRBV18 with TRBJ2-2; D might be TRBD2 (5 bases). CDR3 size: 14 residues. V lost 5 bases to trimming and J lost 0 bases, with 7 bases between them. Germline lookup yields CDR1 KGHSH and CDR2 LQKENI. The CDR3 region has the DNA TGTGCCAGCTCAAGGACTTCGAACACCGGGGAGCTGTTTTTT. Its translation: CASSRTSNTGELFF.

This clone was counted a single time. CDR3 sequence (DNA): TGTGCCAGCAGCTTAGGGACAGGGCACAGGGGCTACACCTTC. Protein product: CASSLGTGHRGYTF. This chain joins TRBV5-5 and TRBJ1-2; 9 nucleotides match TRBD1. Germline V gene sequence: CDR1 SGHKS, CDR2 YYEKEE (reference sequence). The length of the CDR3 is 14 residues. V lost 2 bases, J lost 8 bases, and 7 bases stayed unmatched.

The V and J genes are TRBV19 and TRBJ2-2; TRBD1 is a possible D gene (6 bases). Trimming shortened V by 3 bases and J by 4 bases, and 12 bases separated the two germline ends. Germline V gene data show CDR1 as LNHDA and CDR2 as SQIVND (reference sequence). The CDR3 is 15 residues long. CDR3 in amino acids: CASSIFGTLTGELFF. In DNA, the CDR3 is TGTGCCAGTAGTATCTTTGGGACACTCACCGGGGAGCTGTTTTTT.

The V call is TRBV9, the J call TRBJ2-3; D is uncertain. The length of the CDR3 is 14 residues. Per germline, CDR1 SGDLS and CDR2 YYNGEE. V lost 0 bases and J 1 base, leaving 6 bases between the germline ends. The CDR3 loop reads CASSVVGGTDTQYF. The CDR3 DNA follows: TGTGCCAGCAGCGTAGTAGGCGGCACAGATACGCAGTATTTT.

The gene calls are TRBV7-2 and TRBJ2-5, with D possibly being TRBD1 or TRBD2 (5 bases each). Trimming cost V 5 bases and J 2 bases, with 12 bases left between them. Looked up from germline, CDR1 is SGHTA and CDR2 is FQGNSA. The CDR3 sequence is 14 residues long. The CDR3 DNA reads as TGTGCCAGCAGCCTCGGGGCAGGACAAGAGACCCAGTACTTC. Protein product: CASSLGAGQETQYF. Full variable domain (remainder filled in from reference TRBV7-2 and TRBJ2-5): GAGVSQSPSNKVTEKGKDVELRCDPISGHTALYWYRQSLGQGLEFLIYFQGNSAPDKSGLPSDRFSAERTGGSVSTLTIQRTQQEDSAVYLCASSLGAGQETQYFGPGTRLLVL.

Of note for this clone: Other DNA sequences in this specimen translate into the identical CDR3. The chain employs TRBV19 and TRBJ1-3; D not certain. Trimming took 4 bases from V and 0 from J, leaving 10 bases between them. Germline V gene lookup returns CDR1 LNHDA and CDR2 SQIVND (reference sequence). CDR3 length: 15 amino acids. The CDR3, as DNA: TGTGCCAGTAGTAAGACCCCAGACTCTGGAAACACCATATATTTT. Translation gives CASSKTPDSGNTIYF.

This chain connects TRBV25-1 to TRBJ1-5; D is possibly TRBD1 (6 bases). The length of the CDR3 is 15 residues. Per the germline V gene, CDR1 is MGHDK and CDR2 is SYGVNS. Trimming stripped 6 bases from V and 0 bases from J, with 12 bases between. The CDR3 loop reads CASSQGQYSNQPQHF. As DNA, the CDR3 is TGTGCCAGCAGCCAAGGACAGTATAGCAATCAGCCCCAGCATTTT.

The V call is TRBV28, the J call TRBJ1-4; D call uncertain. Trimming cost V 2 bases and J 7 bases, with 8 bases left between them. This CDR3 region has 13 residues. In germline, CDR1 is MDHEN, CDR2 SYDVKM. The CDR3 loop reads CASSLPPPEKLFF. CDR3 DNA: TGTGCCAGCAGTTTACCCCCCCCTGAAAAACTGTTTTTT.